A selection of T cell receptor beta chains follows, all from one sample in a study of blood T cell repertoires in COVID-19. This table comes from immunoSEQ multiplex PCR, and its TCRdb copy is limited to in-frame clones, with some not included. The sample shows fewer than 180,000 clones, about nine tenths of them seen only once. The specimen was peripheral blood. These receptors all come from a woman aged 55-70 years with active or convalescent COVID-19. CDR3s include the opening cysteine and the closing phenylalanine or tryptophan. The D gene is left open where the match is weak. Size is omitted from some rows. Given values are once, few, many or a class for expanded clones.

j_gene	v_gene	abundance	d_gene	CDR3nt	CDR3aa
TRBJ1-1	TRBV4-1	-	-	TGCGCCAGCAGCCTTGGAGGGGAATTGAACACTGAAGCTTTCTTT	CASSLGGELNTEAFF
TRBJ1-1	TRBV10-1	-	TRBD1	TGCGCCAGCAGCCCGGGACAGGGGTATCGGGGCACTGAAGCTTTCTTT	CASSPGQGYRGTEAFF
TRBJ1-1	TRBV12-3/TRBV12-4	-	-	TGTGCCAGCAGCCCCGGACAGAACACTGAAGCTTTCTTT	CASSPGQNTEAFF
TRBJ2-1	TRBV4-3	few	-	TGCGCCAGCAGCCAAGTAGCGCTACCTCCATACAATGAGCAGTTCTTC	CASSQVALPPYNEQFF
TRBJ1-1	TRBV5-5	few	-	TGTGCCAGCAGTCCTGTGGCGGTGAACACTGAAGCTTTCTTT	CASSPVAVNTEAFF
TRBJ2-7	TRBV6-5	-	-	TGTGCCAGTCATAGCGGAGCGAAGTACGAGCAGTACTTC	CASHSGAKYEQYF
TRBJ1-2	TRBV11-2	once	-	TGTGCCAGCAGCGATGGGAGACACCCGTATGGCTACACCTTC	CASSDGRHPYGYTF
TRBJ1-6	TRBV5-1	-	TRBD1	TGCGCCAGCAGCTTAGGACAGGGCACAAATTCACCCCTCCACTTT	CASSLGQGTNSPLHF
TRBJ1-1	TRBV19	-	TRBD1	TGTGCCAGTAGTCCACAGGGGGTCTCTGAAGCTTTCTTT	CASSPQGVSEAFF
TRBJ1-6	TRBV12-5	-	TRBD1	TGTGCTAGTGGCCTGATGGGGGGACAGAGCTATTCACCCCTCCACTTT	CASGLMGGQSYSPLHF
TRBJ1-4	TRBV9	-	TRBD1	TGTGCCAGCAGCGTAGGTTTTGGGACAGGCCCAGAAAAACTGTTTTTT	CASSVGFGTGPEKLFF
TRBJ1-6	TRBV12-5	-	-	TGTGCTAGTGGTTTGGTAGGCCAGGGGCACTATAATTCACCCCTCCACTTT	CASGLVGQGHYNSPLHF
TRBJ2-7	TRBV4-1	few	TRBD1	TGCGCCAGCAGCCAAGAAATATTTGGGACAGGGAAGAAAGAGCAGTACTTC	CASSQEIFGTGKKEQYF
TRBJ2-7	TRBV2	-	TRBD1	TGTGCCATTATCCGGGACAGGGCCTACGAGCAGTACTTC	CAIIRDRAYEQYF
TRBJ2-7	TRBV18	-	TRBD1	TGTGCCAGCTCACGGGACAGCTCCTACGAGCAGTACTTC	CASSRDSSYEQYF
TRBJ1-5	TRBV5-5	-	-	TGTGCCAGCAGCCCGGCTAGTGGGGGCCGGGTTAGCAATCAGCCCCAGCATTTT	CASSPASGGRVSNQPQHF
TRBJ2-2	TRBV5-6	-	TRBD1	TGTGCCAGCAGCACACGGACAGGGACCAAACCGAACACCGGGGAGCTGTTTTTT	CASSTRTGTKPNTGELFF
TRBJ1-6	TRBV30	once	TRBD1	TGTGCCTGGCATGCAGGGGGCAGGGTTTCACCCCTCCACTTT	CAWHAGGRVSPLHF
TRBJ1-2	TRBV10-3	once	-	TGTGCCATCAGTGAGAACCTAATTCCGGGGGGCTATGGCTACACCTTC	CAISENLIPGGYGYTF
TRBJ1-3	TRBV7-2	-	-	TGTGCCAGCAGCTTGCACGGGACAATCAGTGGAAACACCATATATTTT	CASSLHGTISGNTIYF
TRBJ2-7	TRBV7-2	-	-	TGTGCCAGCAGCTTACTAGGGGGGGGTCCCTACGAGCAGTACTTC	CASSLLGGGPYEQYF
TRBJ2-4	TRBV2	-	TRBD2	TGTGCCAGCAGTGAGGCTAGCGGGGGAGTGAACATTCAGTACTTC	CASSEASGGVNIQYF
TRBJ2-7	TRBV7-2	-	-	TGTGCCAGCAGCTTAGCGGGGCTGGCCTACGAGCAGTACTTC	CASSLAGLAYEQYF
TRBJ1-5	TRBV6-5	-	-	TGTGCCAGCAGTTACTCGTCCGGTCAGCCCCAGCATTTT	CASSYSSGQPQHF
TRBJ1-1	TRBV3-1/TRBV3-2	few	-	TGTGCCAGCAGCCAAGGAGTGAACACTGAAGCTTTCTTT	CASSQGVNTEAFF
TRBJ2-2	TRBV19	-	TRBD2	TGTGCCAGTAGTATAGAACTAGCGGGGAGCGCGAACACCGGGGAGCTGTTTTTT	CASSIELAGSANTGELFF
TRBJ2-3	TRBV7-2	-	TRBD2	TGTGCCAGCAGCTTTAGTAACGGGGGGGCCGATACGCAGTATTTT	CASSFSNGGADTQYF
TRBJ1-3	TRBV6-5	-	-	TGTGCCAGCGGGCGCAACTCTGGAAACACCATATATTTT	CASGRNSGNTIYF
TRBJ2-7	TRBV20-1	-	-	TGCAGTGCTAGCTTGAGCGAGCAGTACTTC	CSASLSEQYF
TRBJ2-5	TRBV7-2	-	TRBD2	TGTGCCAGCAGCCAGATACTAGCGGGTCTGCAAGAGACCCAGTACTTC	CASSQILAGLQETQYF
TRBJ2-2	TRBV27	-	-	TGTGCCAGCAGATCCGGGGGTGCGAACACCGGGGAGCTGTTTTTT	CASRSGGANTGELFF
TRBJ2-1	TRBV29-1	-	TRBD2	TGCAGCGTTGTAGCGGGGGGTGGAGATGAGCAGTTCTTC	CSVVAGGGDEQFF
TRBJ2-1	TRBV4-1	-	-	TGCGCCAGCAGCCAAGTTGAGATGTCCTACAATGAGCAGTTCTTC	CASSQVEMSYNEQFF
TRBJ1-5	TRBV4-3	-	-	TGCGCCAGCAGCCAAGAATTTCAGATAAATCAGCCCCAGCATTTT	CASSQEFQINQPQHF
TRBJ2-5	TRBV7-3	-	-	TGTGCCAGCAGCCTCGGGACAAGTATACAAGAGACCCAGTACTTC	CASSLGTSIQETQYF
TRBJ1-4	TRBV10-3	-	-	TGTGCCATCAGTGAGTCGCGGGGGCGCGTCGCTAATGAAAAACTGTTTTTT	CAISESRGRVANEKLFF
TRBJ2-7	TRBV2	-	TRBD1	TGTGCCAGCAGGGACAGGGGCTGGGCCTACGAGCAGTACTTC	CASRDRGWAYEQYF
TRBJ1-1	TRBV6-5	-	-	TGTGCCAGCTCCGTACGAGGCACTGAAGCTTTCTTT	CASSVRGTEAFF
TRBJ1-1	TRBV12-3/TRBV12-4	-	-	TGTGCCAGCAGACCCGACATGAACACTGAAGCTTTCTTT	CASRPDMNTEAFF